The sequence of this T cell receptor beta chain was determined in a study of cytomegalovirus exposure and HLA in healthy donors. Study findings and constraints: Later, an analysis showed that TCR beta chains associated with HLA were more clonally expanded than others that were equally common. It was only CMV serostatus that was available as immune exposure information. Later analysis associated a missense DCLRE1C variant with TCR beta V- and J-gene trimming. A prior analysis recorded that most TCR beta V segments were productive about 87% or about 30% of the time.

13 Jbeta primers and 60 Vbeta primers were used for the PCR. TCRdb's copy holds only in-frame clones and misses some; the assay was immunoSEQ multiplex PCR. The sample has 150,000 to 200,000 clones, around 74% seen once. The CDR3 loop spans 17 amino acids. After removal of 4 bases from V and 0 bases from J, the junction contained 7 bases not matched to a gene. Germline assignment: CDR1 SGHRS and CDR2 YFSETQ. Concerning this clone itself: Its antigen is unknown.

The chain carries TRBV5-1 and TRBJ2-6, with TRBD1 identical over 7 bases. The receptor was derived from a female donor in good health and CMV-seronegative. The sequenced material came from PBMCs. The CDR3, as DNA: TGCGCCAGCAGCCCGGACAGGAAAAGCTCTGGGGCCAACGTCCTGACTTTC. Translating gives CASSPDRKSSGANVLTF.